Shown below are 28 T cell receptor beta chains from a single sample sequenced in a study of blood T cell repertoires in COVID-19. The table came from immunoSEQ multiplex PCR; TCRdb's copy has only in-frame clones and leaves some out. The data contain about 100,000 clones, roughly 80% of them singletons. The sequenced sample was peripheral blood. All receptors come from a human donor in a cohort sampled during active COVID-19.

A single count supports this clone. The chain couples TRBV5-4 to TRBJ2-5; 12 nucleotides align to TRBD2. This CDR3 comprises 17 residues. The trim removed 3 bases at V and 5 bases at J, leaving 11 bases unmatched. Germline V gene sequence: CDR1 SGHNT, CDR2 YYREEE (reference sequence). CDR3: CASSSWLAGGRRETQYF. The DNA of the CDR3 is TGTGCCAGCAGCTCCTGGCTAGCGGGAGGGCGCAGGGAGACCCAGTACTTC.

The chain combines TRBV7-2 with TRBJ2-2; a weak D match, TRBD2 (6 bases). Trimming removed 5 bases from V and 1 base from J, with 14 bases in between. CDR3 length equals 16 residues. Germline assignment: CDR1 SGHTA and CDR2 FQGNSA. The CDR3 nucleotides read TGTGCCAGCAGCCCACATATGGGACTGAACACCGGGGAGCTGTTTTTT. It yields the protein CASSPHMGLNTGELFF.

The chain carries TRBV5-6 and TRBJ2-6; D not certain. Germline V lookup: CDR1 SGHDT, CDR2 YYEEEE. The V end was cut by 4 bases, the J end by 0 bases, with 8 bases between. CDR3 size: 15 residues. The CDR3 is CASSPSVSGANVLTF. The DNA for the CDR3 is TGTGCCAGCAGCCCCTCGGTCTCTGGGGCCAACGTCCTGACTTTC.

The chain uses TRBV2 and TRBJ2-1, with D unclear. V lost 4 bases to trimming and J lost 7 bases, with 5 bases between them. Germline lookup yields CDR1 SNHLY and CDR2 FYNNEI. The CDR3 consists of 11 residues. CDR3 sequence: CASSVLNEQFF. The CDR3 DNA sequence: TGTGCCAGCAGTGTCCTTAATGAGCAGTTCTTC.

CDR3: CASSRTGNQPQHF. CDR3 in DNA: TGTGCCAGCAGCAGGACAGGGAATCAGCCCCAGCATTTT. The chain links TRBV11-1 to TRBJ1-5; 8 bases match TRBD1. This CDR3 has 13 residues. Germline CDR1 reads SGHAT; CDR2 reads FQDESV (reference sequence). Trimming cost V 5 bases and J 4 bases; bases outside gene matches: 1.

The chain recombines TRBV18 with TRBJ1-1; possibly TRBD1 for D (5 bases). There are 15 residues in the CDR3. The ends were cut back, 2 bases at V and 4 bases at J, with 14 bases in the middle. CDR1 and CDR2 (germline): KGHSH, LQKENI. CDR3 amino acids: CASSPLEGTGTEAFF. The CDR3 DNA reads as TGTGCCAGCTCACCATTGGAGGGGACGGGCACTGAAGCTTTCTTT.

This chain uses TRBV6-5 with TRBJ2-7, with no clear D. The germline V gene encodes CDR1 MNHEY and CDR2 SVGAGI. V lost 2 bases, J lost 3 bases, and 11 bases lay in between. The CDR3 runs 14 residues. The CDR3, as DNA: TGTGCCAGCAGTTACCGCGGCACTCTCTACGAGCAGTACTTC. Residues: CASSYRGTLYEQYF.

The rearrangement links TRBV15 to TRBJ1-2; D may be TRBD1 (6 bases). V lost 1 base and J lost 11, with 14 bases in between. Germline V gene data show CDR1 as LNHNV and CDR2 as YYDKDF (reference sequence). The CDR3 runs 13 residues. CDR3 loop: CATSRGEGGRYTF. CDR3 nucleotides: TGTGCCACCAGCAGAGGGGAAGGGGGTCGGTACACCTTC.

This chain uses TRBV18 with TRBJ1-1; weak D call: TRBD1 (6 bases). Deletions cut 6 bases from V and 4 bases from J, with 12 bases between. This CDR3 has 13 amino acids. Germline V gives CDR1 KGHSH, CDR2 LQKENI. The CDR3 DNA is TGTGCCAGCTCGCGGACAGATCTCACTGAAGCTTTCTTT. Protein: CASSRTDLTEAFF. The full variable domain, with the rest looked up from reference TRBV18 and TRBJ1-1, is NAGVMQNPRHLVRRRGQEARLRCSPMKGHSHVYWYRQLPEEGLKFMVYLQKENIIDESGMPKERFSAEFPKEGPSILRIQQVVRGDSAAYFCASSRTDLTEAFFGQGTRLTVV.

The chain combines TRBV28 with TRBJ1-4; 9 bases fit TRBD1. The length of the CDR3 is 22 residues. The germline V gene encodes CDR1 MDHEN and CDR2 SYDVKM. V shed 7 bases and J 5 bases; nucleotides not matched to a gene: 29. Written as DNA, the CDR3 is TGTGCCAGCACCCGTGACCCTTATTCGGACAGGGGTGGTCCCTGGGGGAATGAAAAACTGTTTTTT. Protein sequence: CASTRDPYSDRGGPWGNEKLFF.

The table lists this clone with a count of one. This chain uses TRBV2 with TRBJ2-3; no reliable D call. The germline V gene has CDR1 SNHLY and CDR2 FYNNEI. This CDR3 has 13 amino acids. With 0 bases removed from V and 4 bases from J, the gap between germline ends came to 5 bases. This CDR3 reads CASSEAFSDTQYF. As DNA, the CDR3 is TGTGCCAGCAGTGAAGCATTCTCAGATACGCAGTATTTT.

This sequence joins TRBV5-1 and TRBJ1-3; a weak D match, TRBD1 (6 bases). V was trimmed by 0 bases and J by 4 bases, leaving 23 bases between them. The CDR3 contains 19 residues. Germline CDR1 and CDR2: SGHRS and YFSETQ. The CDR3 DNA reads TGCGCCAGCAGCTTGGCCAAGTTTGAGCCGGGACATAGGGGAAACACCATATATTTT. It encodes CASSLAKFEPGHRGNTIYF.

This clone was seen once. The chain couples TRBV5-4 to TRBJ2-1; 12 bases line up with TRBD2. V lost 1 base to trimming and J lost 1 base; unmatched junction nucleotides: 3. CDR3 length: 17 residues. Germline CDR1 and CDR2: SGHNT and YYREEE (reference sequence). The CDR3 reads CASSLRLAGGSYNEQFF. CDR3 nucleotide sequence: TGTGCCAGCAGCTTGAGGCTAGCGGGAGGGTCCTACAATGAGCAGTTCTTC. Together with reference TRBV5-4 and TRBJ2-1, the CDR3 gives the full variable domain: ETGVTQSPTHLIKTRGQQVTLRCSSQSGHNTVSWYQQALGQGPQFIFQYYREEENGRGNFPPRFSGLQFPNYSSELNVNALELDDSALYLCASSLRLAGGSYNEQFFGPGTRLTVL.

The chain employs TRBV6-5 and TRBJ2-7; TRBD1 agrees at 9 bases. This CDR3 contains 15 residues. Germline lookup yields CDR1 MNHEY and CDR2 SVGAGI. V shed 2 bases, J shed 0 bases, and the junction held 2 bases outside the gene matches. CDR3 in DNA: TGTGCCAGCAGTTACGCGACAGGGGGCTCCTACGAGCAGTACTTC. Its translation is CASSYATGGSYEQYF.

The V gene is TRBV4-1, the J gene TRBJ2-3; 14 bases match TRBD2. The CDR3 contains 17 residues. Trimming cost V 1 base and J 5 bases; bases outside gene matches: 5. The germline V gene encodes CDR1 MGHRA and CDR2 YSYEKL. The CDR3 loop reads CASSQGLAGGPVDTQYF. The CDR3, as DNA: TGCGCCAGCAGCCAAGGACTAGCGGGAGGGCCCGTAGATACGCAGTATTTT.

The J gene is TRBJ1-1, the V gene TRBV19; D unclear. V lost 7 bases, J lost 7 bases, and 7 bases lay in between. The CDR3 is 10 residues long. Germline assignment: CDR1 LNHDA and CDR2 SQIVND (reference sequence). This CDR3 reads CASMRNEAFF. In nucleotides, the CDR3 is TGTGCCAGTATGAGGAATGAAGCTTTCTTT.

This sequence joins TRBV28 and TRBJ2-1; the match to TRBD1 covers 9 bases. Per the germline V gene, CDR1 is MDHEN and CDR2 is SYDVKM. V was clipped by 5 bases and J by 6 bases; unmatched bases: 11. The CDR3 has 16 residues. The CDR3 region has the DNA TGTGCCAGCAGTACTGCCGGGACAGGGTTCAGCAATGAGCAGTTCTTC. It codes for CASSTAGTGFSNEQFF. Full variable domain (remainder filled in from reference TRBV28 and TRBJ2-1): DVKVTQSSRYLVKRTGEKVFLECVQDMDHENMFWYRQDPGLGLRLIYFSYDVKMKEKGDIPEGYSVSREKKERFSLILESASTNQTSMYLCASSTAGTGFSNEQFFGPGTRLTVL.

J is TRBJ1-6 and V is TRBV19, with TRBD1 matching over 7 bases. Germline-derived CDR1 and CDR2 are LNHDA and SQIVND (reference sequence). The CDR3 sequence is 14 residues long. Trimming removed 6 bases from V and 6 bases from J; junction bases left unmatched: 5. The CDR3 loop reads CASSLGQVNSPLHF. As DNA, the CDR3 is TGTGCCAGTAGCCTTGGACAGGTTAATTCACCCCTCCACTTT. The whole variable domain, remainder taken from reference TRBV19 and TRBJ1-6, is DGGITQSPKYLFRKEGQNVTLSCEQNLNHDAMYWYRQDPGQGLRLIYYSQIVNDFQKGDIAEGYSVSREKKESFPLTVTSAQKNPTAFYLCASSLGQVNSPLHFGNGTRLTVT.

CDR3 residues: CASSSGLAGGDTQYF. The CDR3 coding sequence is TGCGCCAGCAGCTCGGGACTAGCGGGGGGAGATACGCAGTATTTT. The V gene is TRBV5-1, the J gene TRBJ2-3; 15 nucleotides align to TRBD2. Losses at the gene ends were 3 bases for V and 5 bases for J; bases not matched to a gene: 1. The CDR3 covers 15 residues. The germline CDR1 and CDR2 sequences are SGHRS and YFSETQ.

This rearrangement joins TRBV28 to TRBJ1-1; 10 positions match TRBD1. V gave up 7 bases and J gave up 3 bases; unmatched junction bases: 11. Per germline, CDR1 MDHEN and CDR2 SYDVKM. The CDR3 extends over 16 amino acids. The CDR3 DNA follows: TGTGCCAGCACAAGTGGGACAGGGGTCCTGGACACTGAAGCTTTCTTT. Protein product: CASTSGTGVLDTEAFF. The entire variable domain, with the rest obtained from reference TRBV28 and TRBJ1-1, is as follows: DVKVTQSSRYLVKRTGEKVFLECVQDMDHENMFWYRQDPGLGLRLIYFSYDVKMKEKGDIPEGYSVSREKKERFSLILESASTNQTSMYLCASTSGTGVLDTEAFFGQGTRLTVV.

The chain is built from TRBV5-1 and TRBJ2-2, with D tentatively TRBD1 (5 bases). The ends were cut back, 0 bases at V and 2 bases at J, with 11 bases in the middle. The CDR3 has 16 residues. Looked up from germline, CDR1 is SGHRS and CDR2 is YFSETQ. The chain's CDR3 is CASSLVGRVNTGELFF. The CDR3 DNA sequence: TGCGCCAGCAGCTTGGTGGGCAGGGTAAACACCGGGGAGCTGTTTTTT.

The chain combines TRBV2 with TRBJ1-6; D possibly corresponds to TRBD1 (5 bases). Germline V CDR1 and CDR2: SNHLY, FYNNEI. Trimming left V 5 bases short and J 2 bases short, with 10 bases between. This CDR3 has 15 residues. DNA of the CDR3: TGTGCCAGCAGTAGCCAGGGCACCTATAATTCACCCCTCCACTTT. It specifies CASSSQGTYNSPLHF. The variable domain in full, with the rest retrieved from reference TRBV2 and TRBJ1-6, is EPEVTQTPSHQVTQMGQEVILRCVPISNHLYFYWYRQILGQKVEFLVSFYNNEISEKSEIFDDQFSVERPDGSNFTLKIRSTKLEDSAMYFCASSSQGTYNSPLHFGNGTRLTVT.

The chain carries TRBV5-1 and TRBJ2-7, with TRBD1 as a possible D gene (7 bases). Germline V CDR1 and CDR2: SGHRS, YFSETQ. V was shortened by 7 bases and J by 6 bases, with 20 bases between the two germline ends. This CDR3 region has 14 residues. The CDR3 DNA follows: TGCGCCAGCCGCCAGACAGGGAACGGGGGCGAGCAGTACTTC. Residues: CASRQTGNGGEQYF.

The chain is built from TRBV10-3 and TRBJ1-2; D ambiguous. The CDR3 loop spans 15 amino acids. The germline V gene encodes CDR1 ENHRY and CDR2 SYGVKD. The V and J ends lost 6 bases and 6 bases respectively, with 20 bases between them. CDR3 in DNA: TGTGCCATCAGCGCCTGGGAGGCGATCCAAAATGGCTACACCTTC. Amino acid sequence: CAISAWEAIQNGYTF.

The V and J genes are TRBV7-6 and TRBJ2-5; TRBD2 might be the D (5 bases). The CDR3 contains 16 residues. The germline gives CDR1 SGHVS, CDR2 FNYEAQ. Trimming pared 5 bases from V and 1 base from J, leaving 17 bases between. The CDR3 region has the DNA TGTGCCAGCAGCCCTGGGGTTGGGAGCGGCCAAGAGACCCAGTACTTC. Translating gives CASSPGVGSGQETQYF.

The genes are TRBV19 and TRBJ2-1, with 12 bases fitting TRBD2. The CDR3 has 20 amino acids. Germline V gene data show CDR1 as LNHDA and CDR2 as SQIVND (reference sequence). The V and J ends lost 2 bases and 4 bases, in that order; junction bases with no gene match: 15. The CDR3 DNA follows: TGTGCCAGTAGTATATCCCCGGGACTAGCGGGTGTCGACACTTACAATGAGCAGTTCTTC. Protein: CASSISPGLAGVDTYNEQFF.

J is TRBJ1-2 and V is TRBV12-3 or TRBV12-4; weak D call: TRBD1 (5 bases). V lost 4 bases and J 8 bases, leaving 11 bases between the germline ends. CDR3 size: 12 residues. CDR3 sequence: CASSSRGGGYTF. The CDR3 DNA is TGTGCCAGCAGTTCGCGGGGGGGAGGCTACACCTTC.

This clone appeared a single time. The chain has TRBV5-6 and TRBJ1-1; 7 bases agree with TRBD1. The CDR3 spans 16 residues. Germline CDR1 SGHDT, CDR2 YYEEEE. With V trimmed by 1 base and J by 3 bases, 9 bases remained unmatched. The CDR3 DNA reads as TGTGCCAGCAGCTTGAAGTTAAGGGGGCGGGACACTGAAGCTTTCTTT. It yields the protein CASSLKLRGRDTEAFF.